This T cell receptor beta chain was identified in a study of cytomegalovirus exposure and HLA in healthy donors. For this clone: Its antigen is as yet unknown.

PCR primers comprised 60 Vbeta and 13 Jbeta primers. Assay used: immunoSEQ multiplex PCR; TCRdb lists only in-frame clones, some missing. This repertoire includes tens of thousands of clones. The CDR3 is 13 residues long. Losses at the gene ends were 4 bases for V and 3 bases for J; bases not matched to a gene: 1. Germline CDR1 and CDR2: MNHEY and SVGAGI. Study-level findings and limits: A later analysis reportedly identified an Asian-associated ancestry cluster as carrying fewer N-insertions than the roughly 600-donor mean. It was assumed in the presence/absence analyses that sequencing depth was roughly uniform across donors.

The sample was PBMCs. The rearrangement uses TRBV6-5 and TRBJ2-7; 9 bases align to TRBD1. The sequence was collected from a woman between 55 and 75 years old in good health and CMV-seropositive. CDR3: CASSWDRVYEQYF. Here the CDR3 DNA reads TGTGCCAGCAGTTGGGACAGGGTCTACGAGCAGTACTTC.